The 5 T cell receptor beta chains below all came from one sample that was sequenced in a study of technical replicates of blood from several donors. Assay used: immunoSEQ multiplex PCR; TCRdb lists only in-frame clones, some missing. The top ten hold more than 10% of the sample, which has approximately 13,000 clones, approximately 80% seen once. The sample taken for sequencing was PBMCs. The receptor set was obtained from a human donor in good health.

This clone came up a few times. This rearrangement joins TRBV7-3 to TRBJ1-1; tentative D call: TRBD1 (5 bases). CDR3 length equals 15 residues. The germline V and J ends were trimmed by 2 bases and 0 bases, with 10 bases remaining between them. Germline V lookup: CDR1 SGHTA, CDR2 FQGTGA. CDR3: CASSLESGVNTEAFF. The DNA for the CDR3 is TGTGCCAGCAGCTTAGAGTCGGGGGTGAACACTGAAGCTTTCTTT.

This clone turned up a few times. J is TRBJ2-7 and V is TRBV5-1; no definite D call. This CDR3 is built from 16 residues. Looked up from germline, CDR1 is SGHRS and CDR2 is YFSETQ. Trimming cost V 0 bases and J 0 bases, with 13 bases left between them. CDR3 coding DNA: TGCGCCAGCAGCTTGGGGCAGGCCCTAAGCTCCTACGAGCAGTACTTC. Translating it yields CASSLGQALSSYEQYF.

This clone appeared a single time. The rearrangement uses TRBV7-9 and TRBJ1-4; D uncertain. Looked up from germline, CDR1 is SEHNR and CDR2 is FQNEAQ (reference sequence). CDR3 length equals 14 residues. Trimming shortened V by 5 bases and J by 4 bases, and 11 bases separated the two germline ends. The CDR3 sequence: CASSAQAYNEKLFF. As DNA, the CDR3 is TGTGCCAGCAGCGCCCAGGCTTATAATGAAAAACTGTTTTTT.

The chain links TRBV7-9 to TRBJ2-2; D possibly corresponds to TRBD2 (5 bases). Germline V gene data show CDR1 as SEHNR and CDR2 as FQNEAQ (reference sequence). The CDR3 sequence is 13 residues long. The V end lost 4 bases, the J end lost 7 bases, and 10 bases lay between the germline ends. CDR3 DNA: TGTGCCAGCAGCTGGACTGGGGTCGGGGAGCTGTTTTTT. Translating it yields CASSWTGVGELFF.

The chain has TRBV7-6 and TRBJ2-1; TRBD1 might be the D (5 bases). The CDR3 runs 13 residues. Germline CDR1 is SGHVS and CDR2 is FNYEAQ. The ends were cut back, 7 bases at V and 10 bases at J, with 17 bases in the middle. CDR3 amino acids: CASNRISPEEQFF. The CDR3 DNA sequence: TGTGCCAGCAACAGGATATCTCCCGAGGAGCAGTTCTTC.